This entry lists 22 T cell receptor beta chains sequenced from one sample in a study of cytomegalovirus exposure and HLA in healthy donors (dated 2017 in TCRdb). Libraries came from the immunoSEQ multiplex PCR assay. For the multiplex PCR, a mixture combining 60 forward primers for TCR Vbeta segments and 13 reverse primers for TCR Jbeta segments was used. TCRdb provides this immuneACCESS table in a form limited to in-frame rearrangements. Some clones are lacking; in checked studies, under half of them reflect an unresolved V gene, and why the rest are absent is not known. The sample profile shows 90,000 to 120,000 clones; roughly 73% of them were found once. Clones ranked in the top ten supply roughly 8% of the sample. What was sequenced was PBMCs. The source of these receptors is a man aged 30 to 39 in good health and CMV-seronegative.

The rearrangement links TRBV11-3 to TRBJ2-1; TRBD2 matches at 8 bases. J gave up 4 bases and V 1 base, and 0 bases lay outside the gene matches. CDR1 is SGHNT and CDR2 is YENEEA in the germline V gene. The CDR3 is 14 amino acids. The CDR3 DNA reads TGTGCCAGCAGCTTAGGCGGGAGGTACAATGAGCAGTTCTTC. Translated, it gives CASSLGGRYNEQFF. Variable domain in full (rest from reference TRBV11-3 and TRBJ2-1): EAGVVQSPRYKIIEKKQPVAFWCNPISGHNTLYWYLQNLGQGPELLIRYENEEAVDDSQLPKDRFSAERLKGVDSTLKIQPAELGDSAVYLCASSLGGRYNEQFFGPGTRLTVL.

CDR3 protein: CASSRMVAGEGETQYF. In nucleotides, the CDR3 is TGTGCCAGCTCACGGATGGTAGCGGGAGAAGGGGAGACCCAGTACTTC. This chain uses TRBV18 with TRBJ2-5; 9 nucleotides align to TRBD2. J was trimmed by 5 bases and V by 4 bases; bases with no gene match: 11. CDR3 length: 16 amino acids. Looked up from germline, CDR1 is KGHSH and CDR2 is LQKENI.

The chain has TRBV27 and TRBJ2-1; D call uncertain. With 5 bases removed from V and 6 bases from J, the gap between germline ends came to 14 bases. Germline CDR1 reads MNHEY; CDR2 reads SMNVEV (reference sequence). The CDR3 runs 14 residues. The CDR3 protein is CASSGSFPGNEQFF. The CDR3 DNA sequence: TGTGCCAGCAGTGGTTCTTTCCCCGGCAATGAGCAGTTCTTC.

This rearrangement joins TRBV7-8 to TRBJ2-1; 9 nucleotides align to TRBD1. The V gene end was trimmed by 0 bases and the J gene end by 8 bases; junction bases not matched to a gene: 2. There are 14 residues in the CDR3. CDR1 is SGHVS and CDR2 is FQNEAQ in the germline V gene. The CDR3 spells CASSLAGQGHEQFF. CDR3 nucleotide sequence: TGTGCCAGCAGCTTAGCGGGACAGGGCCATGAGCAGTTCTTC.

The rearrangement links TRBV6-6 to TRBJ2-7; 9 nucleotides align to TRBD2. Germline trimming cut 3 bases from V and 3 bases from J; bases unmatched to any gene: 9. Germline V gene lookup returns CDR1 MNHNY and CDR2 SVGAGI (reference sequence). There are 16 residues in the CDR3. DNA of the CDR3: TGTGCCAGCAGTTATAGGGCCGGGACTAGCAACTACGAGCAGTACTTC. Translated: CASSYRAGTSNYEQYF.

The chain combines TRBV5-1 with TRBJ2-5; 8 bases fit TRBD1. Germline CDR1 is SGHRS and CDR2 is YFSETQ. V lost 4 bases, J lost 0 bases, and 2 bases stayed unmatched. The CDR3 runs to 14 residues. The CDR3 DNA follows: TGCGCCAGCAGCCTGGGACAGGACCAAGAGACCCAGTACTTC. Translation gives CASSLGQDQETQYF.

The genes are TRBV4-1 and TRBJ2-5, with 10 bases fitting TRBD2. The CDR3 contains 16 residues. The V gene's germline CDR1 is MGHRA and CDR2 YSYEKL. With 0 bases clipped from V and 5 bases from J, the junction kept 6 bases outside the gene matches. CDR3 protein: CASSQDPAGGPETQYF. The DNA of the CDR3 is TGCGCCAGCAGCCAAGACCCAGCGGGAGGGCCGGAGACCCAGTACTTC.

This clone was seen just once. Here the CDR3 DNA reads TGTGCCACCAGCAGAGATCCTGGCACAGCGGCATTTGGAGGAAACACCATATATTTT. Its protein product is CATSRDPGTAAFGGNTIYF. This chain links TRBV15 with TRBJ1-3; D gene ambiguous. The CDR3 spans 19 residues. From germline, CDR1 is LNHNV and CDR2 YYDKDF (reference sequence). Between the trimmed V and J ends, which lost 0 bases and 4 bases, there was a span of 22 bases. The full variable domain, its missing parts supplied by reference TRBV15 and TRBJ1-3, is DAMVIQNPRYQVTQFGKPVTLSCSQTLNHNVMYWYQQKSSQAPKLLFHYYDKDFNNEADTPDNFQSRRPNTSFCFLDIRSPGLGDTAMYLCATSRDPGTAAFGGNTIYFGEGSWLTVV.

The chain recombines TRBV19 with TRBJ2-1; TRBD2 agrees at 8 bases. The CDR3 runs 14 residues. J lost 8 bases, V lost 4 bases, and 7 bases had no gene match. Germline V gives CDR1 LNHDA, CDR2 SQIVND (reference sequence). CDR3 loop: CASSRAGAWDEQFF. The DNA of the CDR3 is TGTGCCAGTAGTAGAGCGGGGGCCTGGGATGAGCAGTTCTTC.

This chain uses TRBV7-8 with TRBJ1-1; D gene uncertain. Trimming shortened V by 2 bases and J by 1 base, and 5 bases separated the two germline ends. CDR3 length: 13 residues. The germline V gene encodes CDR1 SGHVS and CDR2 FQNEAQ. The chain's CDR3 is CASSLIRNTEAFF. The CDR3 coding sequence is TGTGCCAGCAGCTTAATTCGGAACACTGAAGCTTTCTTT.

This chain links TRBV30 with TRBJ1-2; 11 bases agree with TRBD1. Germline CDR1 GTSNPN, CDR2 SVGIG (reference sequence). After removal of 6 bases from V and 4 bases from J, the junction contained 7 bases not matched to a gene. The CDR3 totals 14 residues. The chain's CDR3 is CACPDGTGGYGYTF. Here the CDR3 DNA reads TGTGCCTGCCCGGACGGGACAGGGGGCTATGGCTACACCTTC. The full variable domain, in which reference TRBV30 and TRBJ1-2 provide the parts outside the CDR3, is SQTIHQWPATLVQPVGSPLSLECTVEGTSNPNLYWYRQAAGRGLQLLFYSVGIGQISSEVPQNLSASRPQDRQFILSSKKLLLSDSGFYLCACPDGTGGYGYTFGSGTRLTVV.

This clone has just a few counts. The chain uses TRBV6-5 and TRBJ2-2, with D perhaps TRBD1 (6 bases). Germline V gene sequence: CDR1 MNHEY, CDR2 SVGAGI. The V gene lost 3 bases and the J gene lost 4 bases, with 15 bases spanning the gap. This CDR3 region has 16 residues. CDR3 DNA sequence: TGTGCCAGCAGTTATGCGGCAGGGGTAGGCACCGGGGAGCTGTTTTTT. This codes for CASSYAAGVGTGELFF.

The chain couples TRBV6-4 to TRBJ2-3; D may be TRBD2 (6 bases). Trimming removed 2 bases from V and 2 bases from J, with 17 bases in between. CDR3 length: 17 amino acids. CDR1 is MRHNA and CDR2 is SNTAGT in the germline V gene. CDR3 amino acids: CASSDGGRIHLTDTQYF. The CDR3 nucleotides read TGTGCCAGCAGTGACGGGGGGAGGATACATCTCACAGATACGCAGTATTTT.

The chain combines TRBV28 with TRBJ1-2; a weak D match, TRBD1 (5 bases). Germline values: CDR1 MDHEN, CDR2 SYDVKM. The CDR3 has 12 amino acids. The V end was cut by 5 bases, the J end by 4 bases, with 8 bases between. For the CDR3, the DNA is TGTGCCAGCAGTACGACAGTCTATGGCTACACCTTC. As protein: CASSTTVYGYTF.

The CDR3 DNA sequence: TGCGCCAGCAGCGCAACCCCCGGGACAGCTAACTATGGCTACACCTTC. Amino acids: CASSATPGTANYGYTF. The chain uses TRBV5-1 and TRBJ1-2; 7 bases align to TRBD1. The CDR3 extends over 16 amino acids. CDR1 is SGHRS, CDR2 YFSETQ, per germline. The V segment lost 4 bases and the J segment 0 bases; nucleotides outside the gene matches: 9.

V usage is TRBV19 and J usage is TRBJ2-7, with 7 bases aligning to TRBD1. CDR1 and CDR2 (germline): LNHDA, SQIVND (reference sequence). This CDR3 is built from 14 residues. V lost 6 bases to trimming and J lost 2 bases; unmatched junction nucleotides: 7. CDR3 in DNA: TGTGCCAGTAGCTCACAGGGGTCAACCTACGAGCAGTACTTC. This codes for CASSSQGSTYEQYF.

V usage is TRBV9 and J usage is TRBJ2-2; D may be TRBD1 (5 bases). CDR1 is SGDLS, CDR2 YYNGEE, per germline. The V and J ends lost 3 bases and 2 bases respectively, with 8 bases between them. The CDR3 totals 14 residues. CDR3 protein: CASSGTHNTGELFF. The CDR3 nucleotides read TGTGCCAGCAGCGGGACACACAACACCGGGGAGCTGTTTTTT.

The V and J genes are TRBV27 and TRBJ1-5; no firm D call. Trimming stripped 9 bases from V and 5 bases from J, with 17 bases between. Germline-derived CDR1 and CDR2 are MNHEY and SMNVEV (reference sequence). The CDR3 is 14 residues long. The CDR3 sequence: CASSPPGWDQPQHF. The CDR3 DNA sequence: TGTGCCAGTAGTCCGCCGGGGTGGGATCAGCCCCAGCATTTT.

In nucleotides, the CDR3 is TGTGCCAGCGGCGGGGGGCCTTTGTTAGGGACCCAGTACTTC. Amino acid sequence: CASGGGPLLGTQYF. The chain combines TRBV27 with TRBJ2-5; 8 positions agree with TRBD2. The CDR3 covers 14 residues. The V gene end was trimmed by 8 bases and the J gene end by 7 bases; junction bases not matched to a gene: 12. CDR1 MNHEY and CDR2 SMNVEV come from the germline V gene (reference sequence).

V gene TRBV28 combines with J gene TRBJ2-2; 10 bases match TRBD1. The ends lost 4 bases at V and 4 bases at J; junction bases unmatched: 9. The CDR3 is 17 residues long. Per the germline V gene, CDR1 is MDHEN and CDR2 is SYDVKM. The CDR3 DNA is TGTGCCAGCAGTTCGCCCGGGACAGGGGATGGCACCGGGGAGCTGTTTTTT. Translating it yields CASSSPGTGDGTGELFF. The full variable domain, rest sourced from reference TRBV28 and TRBJ2-2, is DVKVTQSSRYLVKRTGEKVFLECVQDMDHENMFWYRQDPGLGLRLIYFSYDVKMKEKGDIPEGYSVSREKKERFSLILESASTNQTSMYLCASSSPGTGDGTGELFFGEGSRLTVL.

This chain links TRBV6-1 with TRBJ1-5; D remains unclear. The CDR3 runs 15 residues. Germline V gene sequence: CDR1 MNHNS, CDR2 SASEGT. Between the trimmed V and J ends, which lost 5 bases and 0 bases, there was a span of 11 bases. The CDR3 nucleotides are TGTGCCAGCAGTACCTCTGCGGATAGCAATCAGCCCCAGCATTTT. Encoded protein: CASSTSADSNQPQHF.

V and J are TRBV7-6 and TRBJ2-3, with D possibly being TRBD2 (5 bases). The CDR3 contains 17 residues. Per germline, CDR1 SGHVS and CDR2 FNYEAQ. With 0 bases removed from V and 2 bases from J, the gap between germline ends came to 15 bases. The CDR3, as DNA: TGTGCCAGCAGCTTAGCTGGTACCGGAGGATTCACAGATACGCAGTATTTT. It encodes CASSLAGTGGFTDTQYF. The variable domain in full, with the rest retrieved from reference TRBV7-6 and TRBJ2-3, is GAGVSQSPRYKVTKRGQDVALRCDPISGHVSLYWYRQALGQGPEFLTYFNYEAQQDKSGLPNDRFSAERPEGSISTLTIQRTEQRDSAMYRCASSLAGTGGFTDTQYFGPGTRLTVL.